The rows below give T cell receptor beta chains drawn from one sample of a study of graft-versus-host responses after intestinal transplantation. These receptors have no identified antigens. Profiled with immunoSEQ multiplex PCR; TCRdb holds only in-frame clones, not every one. The sample shows 140,000 or so clones, around nine tenths of them seen only once. Sample: unstimulated CD4+ T cells sorted from spleen or lymph node cells, taken before intestinal transplant. Receptors originate from a human donor who received an intestinal transplant. Each CDR3 is given with its conserved first and last residue. D genes are given only for firm matches. The size of a clone is reported for some rows only, either as once, few or many, or as a class for expanded clones.

d_call cdr3_length j_call clone_size v_call cdr3_nt cdr3_aa
TRBD1 15 TRBJ1-4 - TRBV18 TGTGCCAGCTCACGCGGACAGGGAGAACATGAAAAACTGTTTTTT CASSRGQGEHEKLFF
- 12 TRBJ1-1 - TRBV5-4 TGTGCCAGCAGCTTGGTAGGGGCGCGGGCTTTCTTT CASSLVGARAFF
TRBD1 14 TRBJ1-3 - TRBV6-1 TGTGCCAGCAGGAGACAGGGGGTTGGAAACACCATATATTTT CASRRQGVGNTIYF
- 13 TRBJ1-2 - TRBV6-5 TGTGCCAGCAGTTACAAGTCAGACTATGGCTACACCTTC CASSYKSDYGYTF
- 14 TRBJ2-7 - TRBV18 TGTGCCAGCTCACCAGGAGGAACCCTCTACGAGCAGTACTTC CASSPGGTLYEQYF
TRBD1 13 TRBJ2-3 - TRBV16 TGTGCCAGCAGCCGACCGACAGGGTTCCTTCACCACTTT CASSRPTGFLHHF
- 11 TRBJ2-5 - TRBV28 TGTGCCAGCAGTTTAATAGAGACCCAGTACTTC CASSLIETQYF
- 19 TRBJ2-1 - TRBV4-1 TGCGCCAGCAGCCAAGATTTACCCATTGGACATCAGGCGGACAATGAGCAGTTCTTC CASSQDLPIGHQADNEQFF
- 14 TRBJ1-5 - TRBV7-3 TGTGCCAGCAGCTTAGGGAGGGAGGGTCAGCCCCAGCATTTT CASSLGREGQPQHF
- 15 TRBJ1-5 few TRBV5-6 TGTGCCAGCAGCTTGGCGGGAGTTGGCAATCAGCCCCAGCATTTT CASSLAGVGNQPQHF
TRBD1 17 TRBJ1-3 - TRBV23-1 TGCGCCAGCAGTCCAGGGACAGGGGTATTCTCTGGAAACACCATATATTTT CASSPGTGVFSGNTIYF
- 13 TRBJ1-2 once TRBV7-9 TGTGCCAGCAGCTTAACGCAATTTGAAGGCTACACCTTC CASSLTQFEGYTF
- 12 TRBJ2-3 - TRBV5-4 TGTGCCAGCAGCTTGGATCCAGATACGCAGTATTTT CASSLDPDTQYF
TRBD2 15 TRBJ2-1 - TRBV28 TGTGCCAGCAGTTTGGTAGCGGGATACTACAATGAGCAGTTCTTC CASSLVAGYYNEQFF
TRBD1 15 TRBJ2-1 - TRBV28 TGTGCCAGCAGTCATGGGACAGGGGAGTTCAATGAGCAGTTCTTC CASSHGTGEFNEQFF